This TCR beta chain was found in a study of blood T cell repertoires in COVID-19. On the study more broadly: The United States, Italy and Spain supplied acute and convalescent COVID-19 samples. Sources were T cells, B-cell-depleted T cells, or PBMCs; the material itself was cDNA or gDNA.

During active infection, Seattle patients enrolled and were then monitored through disease. Per the authors' pipeline: Amplification with reference gene primers provided the estimates of nucleated cell counts. Produced via immunoSEQ multiplex PCR; TCRdb's table is partial and in-frame only. V, J and clone size are those of that table, while D and trimming were read from the DNA. This sample has roughly 500,000 clones, with roughly 89% found just once. CDR1 MNHEY and CDR2 SVGAGI come from the germline V gene. The ends were cut back, 10 bases at V and 3 bases at J, with 9 bases in the middle. There are 11 residues in the CDR3.

The sequencing sample was made of peripheral blood. The chain carries TRBV6-5 and TRBJ2-5; TRBD2 is a possible D gene (5 bases). The receptor was derived from a young man with COVID-19, enrolled during active disease. Here the CDR3 DNA reads TGTGCCACCGAAGCGGAAGAGACCCAGTACTTC. Amino acid sequence: CATEAEETQYF.